These 13 T cell receptor beta chains came from one sample sequenced in a study of T cell repertoires in cytomegalovirus infection. TCRdb re-called the reads with MiXCR, one entry per CDR3 protein. This table has 900,000 to 950,000 distinct CDR3 sequences, approximately 31% appearing once. What these receptors recognize is not known. This sample comprised cultured CD8+ T cells from PBMCs, obtained from culture after CMV antigen stimulation. These receptors all stem from a human donor in good health (CMV status not recorded). Some clones in this sample may be carry-over from other donors' samples.

There are a few counts of this clonotype. J is TRBJ2-3 and V is TRBV5-6; D possibly matches TRBD1 or TRBD2 (6 bases each). Trimming shortened V by 0 bases and J by 4 bases, and 15 bases separated the two germline ends. The CDR3 contains 16 residues. CDR1 and CDR2 from the germline V gene are SGHDT and YYEEEE. The CDR3 nucleotides read TGTGCCAGCAGCTTGGATTTATGGGGGGCGTCAGATACGCAGTATTTT. Translated, it gives CASSLDLWGASDTQYF.

The chain joins TRBV7-6 to TRBJ2-1; D is possibly TRBD2 (6 bases). This CDR3 region has 15 residues. V lost 7 bases, J lost 7 bases, and 20 bases lay in between. The germline CDR1 and CDR2 sequences are SGHVS and FNYEAQ. This CDR3 reads CASNFRSSERNEQFF. In DNA form, the CDR3 reads TGTGCCAGCAATTTCAGGTCTAGCGAGCGTAATGAGCAGTTCTTC. Complete variable domain (other parts from reference TRBV7-6 and TRBJ2-1): GAGVSQSPRYKVTKRGQDVALRCDPISGHVSLYWYRQALGQGPEFLTYFNYEAQQDKSGLPNDRFSAERPEGSISTLTIQRTEQRDSAMYRCASNFRSSERNEQFFGPGTRLTVL.

The chain is built from TRBV4-1 and TRBJ2-2, with TRBD1 matching 9 bases. V was clipped by 5 bases and J by 9 bases; unmatched bases: 7. Germline values: CDR1 MGHRA, CDR2 YSYEKL. This CDR3 has 14 amino acids. CDR3 in DNA: TGCGCCAGCAGCGACCCGGGACAGGGCTGGGAGCTGTTTTTT. Encoded protein: CASSDPGQGWELFF.

The V gene is TRBV13, the J gene TRBJ2-1; 12 nucleotides agree with TRBD2. V dropped 0 bases and J dropped 13; count of bases not matched to a gene: 1. CDR1 PRHDT and CDR2 FYEKMQ come from the germline V gene (reference sequence). The CDR3 covers 13 residues. CDR3 amino acids: CASSLGTSGRQFF. For the CDR3, the DNA is TGTGCCAGCAGCTTAGGGACTAGCGGGAGACAGTTCTTC.

The chain links TRBV7-6 to TRBJ1-1; no definite D call. CDR1 is SGHVS, CDR2 FNYEAQ, per germline. The CDR3 consists of 15 residues. The V gene lost 8 bases and the J gene lost 4 bases, with 20 bases spanning the gap. CDR3 sequence: CASGVHPGLGTEAFF. The CDR3 bases are TGTGCCAGCGGCGTCCACCCGGGCTTAGGCACTGAAGCTTTCTTT.

In its sample, this clonotype was seen a few times. The gene calls are TRBV27 and TRBJ1-1; possible D gene TRBD1, 6 bases. CDR1 is MNHEY, CDR2 SMNVEV, per germline (reference sequence). The CDR3 loop spans 14 amino acids. The ends were cut back, 8 bases at V and 3 bases at J, with 16 bases in the middle. The CDR3 coding sequence is TGTGCCAGCCGAGTGGGGGGCTCCGACACTGAAGCTTTCTTT. Protein sequence: CASRVGGSDTEAFF.

This clonotype has just a few counts. This chain joins TRBV28 and TRBJ1-1; weak D call: TRBD1 (5 bases). From germline, CDR1 is MDHEN and CDR2 SYDVKM. The CDR3 consists of 16 residues. Trimming stripped 5 bases from V and 1 base from J, with 17 bases between. CDR3 sequence: CASSQRGGYQNTEAFF. The CDR3 DNA follows: TGTGCCAGCAGTCAGCGCGGGGGATACCAGAACACTGAAGCTTTCTTT.

V and J are TRBV7-9 and TRBJ1-4; TRBD1 matches at 7 bases. With 7 bases clipped from V and 5 bases from J, the junction kept 13 bases outside the gene matches. The CDR3 has 16 amino acids. CDR1 SEHNR and CDR2 FQNEAQ come from the germline V gene (reference sequence). CDR3 region: CASNLTGQERNEKLFF. In DNA, the CDR3 is TGTGCCAGCAACCTTACCGGACAGGAGAGAAATGAAAAACTGTTTTTT.

V usage is TRBV5-5 and J usage is TRBJ1-6, with a tentative D call TRBD1 (5 bases). Germline-derived CDR1 and CDR2 are SGHKS and YYEKEE (reference sequence). V shed 3 bases and J shed 8 bases, with 12 bases lying between them. This CDR3 comprises 14 residues. The CDR3 region is CASSYGTDDSPLHF. The DNA for the CDR3 is TGTGCCAGCAGCTACGGGACGGACGATTCACCCCTCCACTTT.

V gene TRBV15 combines with J gene TRBJ1-5; tentatively, D is TRBD1 (5 bases). The germline V gene encodes CDR1 LNHNV and CDR2 YYDKDF (reference sequence). The V gene lost 1 base and the J gene lost 7 bases, with 20 bases spanning the gap. The CDR3 loop spans 17 amino acids. The CDR3 sequence: CATSRAVFRDSSQPQHF. The CDR3 DNA is TGTGCCACCAGCAGAGCCGTATTTCGGGACTCGTCCCAGCCCCAGCATTTT.

This clonotype was seen repeatedly, ten times or more. The chain employs TRBV12-5 and TRBJ2-1, with a weak D call TRBD1 (6 bases). Germline CDR1 LGHNT, CDR2 FRNRAP. Trimming removed 6 bases from V and 0 bases from J, with 6 bases in between. The CDR3 is 13 amino acids. This CDR3 reads CASGDSSYNEQFF. CDR3 in DNA: TGTGCTAGTGGGGACAGCTCCTACAATGAGCAGTTCTTC.

This clonotype was recorded at least ten times. J is TRBJ2-5 and V is TRBV7-8, with D unresolved. The V and J ends lost 4 bases and 2 bases respectively, with 14 bases between them. The CDR3 length is 15 residues. Per the germline V gene, CDR1 is SGHVS and CDR2 is FQNEAQ. The CDR3 DNA reads TGTGCCAGCAGCTCGCTAGGAACAGAACAAGAGACCCAGTACTTC. It translates to CASSSLGTEQETQYF.

This clonotype occurred a few times. The gene calls are TRBV4-1 and TRBJ2-5; 7 bases map to TRBD1. With V trimmed by 3 bases and J by 0 bases, 13 bases remained unmatched. CDR1 is MGHRA, CDR2 YSYEKL, per germline. CDR3 length: 18 amino acids. The CDR3 sequence is CASSQGQNRPNNQETQYF. CDR3 sequence (DNA): TGCGCCAGCAGCCAGGGACAGAACAGGCCCAACAACCAAGAGACCCAGTACTTC.